A selection of T cell receptor beta chains follows, all from one sample in a study of cytomegalovirus exposure and HLA in healthy donors. Assay: immunoSEQ multiplex PCR; the TCRdb copy retains only in-frame clones and omits some. The data show roughly 4,500 clones, about 84% seen once. Sequenced material: PBMCs. These TCRs come from a woman between 40 and 55 years old in good health and CMV-seropositive. The CDR3 runs from the conserved cysteine through the conserved F or W. Fields, in order: CDR3 length, D gene, V gene, clone size, J gene, CDR3 DNA, CDR3 protein. The D gene is left open where the match is weak. Expanded clones get a size class; other rows say once, few or many, or leave the size out.

cdr3_length: 14
d_call: .
v_call: TRBV30
clone_size: once
j_call: TRBJ1-5
cdr3_nt: TGTGCCTGGAGATCCGGGAGCCCCAATCAGCCCCAGCATTTT
cdr3_aa: CAWRSGSPNQPQHF

cdr3_length: 12
d_call: .
v_call: TRBV30
clone_size: .
j_call: TRBJ1-4
cdr3_nt: TGTGCCTGCAGGGGAAAAAATGAAAAACTGTTTTTT
cdr3_aa: CACRGKNEKLFF

cdr3_length: 12
d_call: .
v_call: TRBV29-1
clone_size: once
j_call: TRBJ1-2
cdr3_nt: TGCAGCGTTACCCCAGGGAACTATGGCTACACCTTC
cdr3_aa: CSVTPGNYGYTF

cdr3_length: 12
d_call: .
v_call: TRBV30
clone_size: .
j_call: TRBJ2-1
cdr3_nt: TGTGCCTGGAGCTACAGGTACAATGAGCAGTTCTTC
cdr3_aa: CAWSYRYNEQFF

cdr3_length: 13
d_call: .
v_call: TRBV6-5
clone_size: .
j_call: TRBJ1-1
cdr3_nt: TGTGCCAGCAGGACAACAGGGAACACTGAAGCTTTCTTT
cdr3_aa: CASRTTGNTEAFF

cdr3_length: 15
d_call: TRBD2
v_call: TRBV30
clone_size: .
j_call: TRBJ2-7
cdr3_nt: TGTGCCTGGAGTCTTAGCGGGGCAGTTACCTACGAGCAGTACTTC
cdr3_aa: CAWSLSGAVTYEQYF

cdr3_length: 14
d_call: .
v_call: TRBV5-1
clone_size: .
j_call: TRBJ1-1
cdr3_nt: TGCGCCAGCAGCTTGGCTCGCGTGAACACTGAAGCTTTCTTT
cdr3_aa: CASSLARVNTEAFF

cdr3_length: 14
d_call: TRBD1
v_call: TRBV6-5
clone_size: .
j_call: TRBJ2-5
cdr3_nt: TGTGCCAGCAGTTCGGCAGGGGGTAGAGAGACCCAGTACTTC
cdr3_aa: CASSSAGGRETQYF

cdr3_length: 14
d_call: .
v_call: TRBV6-5
clone_size: .
j_call: TRBJ1-1
cdr3_nt: TGTGCCAGCAGTTACTCACAGGGCAAGACTGAAGCTTTCTTT
cdr3_aa: CASSYSQGKTEAFF

cdr3_length: 14
d_call: TRBD2
v_call: TRBV6-1
clone_size: .
j_call: TRBJ2-7
cdr3_nt: TGTGCCAGCAGAACCGGGGGGGACTCCTACGAGCAGTACTTC
cdr3_aa: CASRTGGDSYEQYF

cdr3_length: 14
d_call: .
v_call: TRBV30
clone_size: .
j_call: TRBJ1-4
cdr3_nt: TGTGCCTGGAGGGAAGGGGGAGGGAATGAAAAACTGTTTTTT
cdr3_aa: CAWREGGGNEKLFF

cdr3_length: 16
d_call: .
v_call: TRBV29-1
clone_size: .
j_call: TRBJ2-5
cdr3_nt: TGCAGCGTTGAAGGATTTGGCTTAGGGGGTCGAGAGACCCAGTACTTC
cdr3_aa: CSVEGFGLGGRETQYF

cdr3_length: 15
d_call: TRBD1
v_call: TRBV6-1
clone_size: large
j_call: TRBJ1-5
cdr3_nt: TGTGCCAGCAGTCCCCGGGACAGGGAAGGTCAGCCCCAGCATTTT
cdr3_aa: CASSPRDREGQPQHF

cdr3_length: 14
d_call: .
v_call: TRBV30
clone_size: .
j_call: TRBJ1-4
cdr3_nt: TGTGCCTGGACATATCGGTCCACTAATGAAAAACTGTTTTTT
cdr3_aa: CAWTYRSTNEKLFF

cdr3_length: 12
d_call: TRBD1
v_call: TRBV29-1
clone_size: .
j_call: TRBJ1-1
cdr3_nt: TGCAGCGCCGGACAGGAGAACACTGAAGCTTTCTTT
cdr3_aa: CSAGQENTEAFF

cdr3_length: 14
d_call: TRBD1
v_call: TRBV6-4
clone_size: .
j_call: TRBJ1-2
cdr3_nt: TGTGCCAGCAGGCCCCAGACAGGGTCGACTGGCTACACCTTC
cdr3_aa: CASRPQTGSTGYTF

cdr3_length: 13
d_call: .
v_call: TRBV29-1
clone_size: .
j_call: TRBJ1-2
cdr3_nt: TGCAGCGTTGGAGGGGGAGCTAACTATGGCTACACCTTC
cdr3_aa: CSVGGGANYGYTF

cdr3_length: 14
d_call: TRBD2
v_call: TRBV29-1
clone_size: .
j_call: TRBJ2-3
cdr3_nt: TGCAGCGTTCTTAGCGGGGGGGCGGGAGATACGCAGTATTTT
cdr3_aa: CSVLSGGAGDTQYF

cdr3_length: 16
d_call: .
v_call: TRBV29-1
clone_size: .
j_call: TRBJ1-2
cdr3_nt: TGCAGCGTTGAACGAAGGGGGACCCCGCTTAACTATGGCTACACCTTC
cdr3_aa: CSVERRGTPLNYGYTF

cdr3_length: 13
d_call: .
v_call: TRBV30
clone_size: once
j_call: TRBJ1-1
cdr3_nt: TGTGCCTGGAAGCGAAATTTGAACACTGAAGCTTTCTTT
cdr3_aa: CAWKRNLNTEAFF

cdr3_length: 15
d_call: .
v_call: TRBV5-1
clone_size: .
j_call: TRBJ1-4
cdr3_nt: TGCGCCAGCAGCTTGGGCTCCAGGCCTAATGAAAAACTGTTTTTT
cdr3_aa: CASSLGSRPNEKLFF

cdr3_length: 16
d_call: TRBD2
v_call: TRBV6-4
clone_size: few
j_call: TRBJ2-7
cdr3_nt: TGTGCCAGCAGTCCCCTCCCTGGGACTAGCTACGACGAGCAGTACTTC
cdr3_aa: CASSPLPGTSYDEQYF

cdr3_length: 14
d_call: .
v_call: TRBV30
clone_size: once
j_call: TRBJ2-1
cdr3_nt: TGTGCCTGGAGTGTAACAGGACCTTACAATGAGCAGTTCTTC
cdr3_aa: CAWSVTGPYNEQFF

cdr3_length: 13
d_call: TRBD1
v_call: TRBV29-1
clone_size: .
j_call: TRBJ1-1
cdr3_nt: TGCAGCGCTAGTGGACAGGGGGTGTATGAAGCTTTCTTT
cdr3_aa: CSASGQGVYEAFF

cdr3_length: 13
d_call: TRBD1
v_call: TRBV6-5
clone_size: .
j_call: TRBJ2-7
cdr3_nt: TGTGCCACCCGAGGGGACAGTACCTACGAGCAGTACTTC
cdr3_aa: CATRGDSTYEQYF

cdr3_length: 12
d_call: .
v_call: TRBV18
clone_size: .
j_call: TRBJ2-7
cdr3_nt: TGTGCCAGCTCCCAAGAGGAGTACGAGCAGTACTTC
cdr3_aa: CASSQEEYEQYF

cdr3_length: 15
d_call: .
v_call: TRBV30
clone_size: .
j_call: TRBJ1-5
cdr3_nt: TGTGCCTGGAGTTTACCGACAGGTCAATTCCAGCCCCAGCATTTT
cdr3_aa: CAWSLPTGQFQPQHF

cdr3_length: 15
d_call: .
v_call: TRBV9
clone_size: once
j_call: TRBJ2-5
cdr3_nt: TGTGCCAGCAGCGTACACCCATCCCCCGGAGAGACCCAGTACTTC
cdr3_aa: CASSVHPSPGETQYF

cdr3_length: 14
d_call: TRBD1
v_call: TRBV30
clone_size: .
j_call: TRBJ1-1
cdr3_nt: TGTGCCTGGACACCATACTACAGGGGAACTGAAGCTTTCTTT
cdr3_aa: CAWTPYYRGTEAFF

cdr3_length: 11
d_call: TRBD1
v_call: TRBV29-1
clone_size: .
j_call: TRBJ2-7
cdr3_nt: TGCAGCGTTGGGGTACAGGGGCTACAGTACTTC
cdr3_aa: CSVGVQGLQYF

cdr3_length: 16
d_call: TRBD1
v_call: TRBV28
clone_size: .
j_call: TRBJ1-5
cdr3_nt: TGTGCCAGCAGCCATTGGACAGGGCAGGGAAATCAGCCCCAGCATTTT
cdr3_aa: CASSHWTGQGNQPQHF

cdr3_length: 14
d_call: TRBD1
v_call: TRBV29-1
clone_size: .
j_call: TRBJ1-5
cdr3_nt: TGCAGCGTGCCCCGGGACAGGAGCAATCAGCCCCAGCATTTT
cdr3_aa: CSVPRDRSNQPQHF

cdr3_length: 11
d_call: TRBD1
v_call: TRBV29-1
clone_size: .
j_call: TRBJ1-1
cdr3_nt: TGCAGCACCTACAGGGGAACTGAAGCTTTCTTT
cdr3_aa: CSTYRGTEAFF

cdr3_length: 15
d_call: TRBD1
v_call: TRBV6-5
clone_size: .
j_call: TRBJ2-7
cdr3_nt: TGTGCCAGCTCCGACCGGGGACAGGTGGTCCACGAGCAGTACTTC
cdr3_aa: CASSDRGQVVHEQYF

cdr3_length: 17
d_call: TRBD1
v_call: TRBV29-1
clone_size: .
j_call: TRBJ1-2
cdr3_nt: TGCAGCGTTGAAGATCCCCTTAGACAGGGGCAAAGCTATGGCTACACCTTC
cdr3_aa: CSVEDPLRQGQSYGYTF

cdr3_length: 15
d_call: TRBD1
v_call: TRBV30
clone_size: .
j_call: TRBJ1-5
cdr3_nt: TGTGCCTGGGATCGGCAGGGGGCAAGCAATCAGCCCCAGCATTTT
cdr3_aa: CAWDRQGASNQPQHF

cdr3_length: 13
d_call: .
v_call: TRBV30
clone_size: .
j_call: TRBJ2-3
cdr3_nt: TGTGCCGGAGGTCTCAGGCAGGCAGATACGCAGTATTTT
cdr3_aa: CAGGLRQADTQYF

cdr3_length: 12
d_call: .
v_call: TRBV30
clone_size: .
j_call: TRBJ1-5
cdr3_nt: TGTGCCTGGAGTCTATTCAATCAGCCCCAGCATTTT
cdr3_aa: CAWSLFNQPQHF

cdr3_length: 15
d_call: .
v_call: TRBV5-1
clone_size: .
j_call: TRBJ1-1
cdr3_nt: TGCGCCAGCACCCCCGAAGAGGTCATGAACACTGAAGCTTTCTTT
cdr3_aa: CASTPEEVMNTEAFF

cdr3_length: 16
d_call: TRBD2
v_call: TRBV30
clone_size: once
j_call: TRBJ2-1
cdr3_nt: TGTGCCTGGAGCGGACTAGCGGGGGGGATAGTGAATGAGCAGTTCTTC
cdr3_aa: CAWSGLAGGIVNEQFF

cdr3_length: 16
d_call: TRBD1
v_call: TRBV30
clone_size: .
j_call: TRBJ2-7
cdr3_nt: TGTGCCTGGCAAGGCCGAGAGGGACAGGGCATCTACGAGCAGTACTTC
cdr3_aa: CAWQGREGQGIYEQYF